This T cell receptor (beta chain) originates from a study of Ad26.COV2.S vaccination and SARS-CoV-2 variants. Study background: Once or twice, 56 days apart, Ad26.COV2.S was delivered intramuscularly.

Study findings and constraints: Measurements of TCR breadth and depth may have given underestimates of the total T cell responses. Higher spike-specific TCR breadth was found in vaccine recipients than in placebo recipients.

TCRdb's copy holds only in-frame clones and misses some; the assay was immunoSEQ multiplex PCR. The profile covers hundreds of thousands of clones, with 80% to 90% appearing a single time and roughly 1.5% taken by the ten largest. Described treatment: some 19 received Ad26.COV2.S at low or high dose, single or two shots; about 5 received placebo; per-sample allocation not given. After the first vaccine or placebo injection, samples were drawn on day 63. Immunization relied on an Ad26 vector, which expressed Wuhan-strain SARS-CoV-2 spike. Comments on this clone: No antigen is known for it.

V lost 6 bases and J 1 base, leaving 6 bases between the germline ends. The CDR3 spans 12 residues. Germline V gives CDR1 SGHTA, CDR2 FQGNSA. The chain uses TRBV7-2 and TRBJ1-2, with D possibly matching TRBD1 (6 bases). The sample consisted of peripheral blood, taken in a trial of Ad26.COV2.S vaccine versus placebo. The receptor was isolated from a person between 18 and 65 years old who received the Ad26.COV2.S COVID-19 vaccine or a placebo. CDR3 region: CASRGGNYGYTF. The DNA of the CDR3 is TGTGCCAGCAGAGGGGGTAACTATGGCTACACCTTC.